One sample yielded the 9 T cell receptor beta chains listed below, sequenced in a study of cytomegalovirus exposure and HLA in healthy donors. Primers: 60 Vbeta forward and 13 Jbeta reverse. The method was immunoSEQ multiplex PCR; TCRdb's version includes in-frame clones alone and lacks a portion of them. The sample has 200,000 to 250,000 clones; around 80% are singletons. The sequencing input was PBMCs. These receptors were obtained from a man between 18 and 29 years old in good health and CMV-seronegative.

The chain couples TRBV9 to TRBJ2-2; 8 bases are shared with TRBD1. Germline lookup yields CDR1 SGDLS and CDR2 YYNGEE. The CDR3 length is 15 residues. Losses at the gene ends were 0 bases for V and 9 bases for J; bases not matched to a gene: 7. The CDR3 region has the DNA TGTGCCAGCAGCGTAGGGGACAGGTTTGGCCGGGAGCTGTTTTTT. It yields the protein CASSVGDRFGRELFF.

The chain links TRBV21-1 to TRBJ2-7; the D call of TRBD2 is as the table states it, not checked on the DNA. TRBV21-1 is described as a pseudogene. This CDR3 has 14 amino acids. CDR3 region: CASSEGGECYEQYF. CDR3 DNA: TGTGCCAGCAGCGAAGGGGGGGAGTGCTACGAGCAGTACTTC.

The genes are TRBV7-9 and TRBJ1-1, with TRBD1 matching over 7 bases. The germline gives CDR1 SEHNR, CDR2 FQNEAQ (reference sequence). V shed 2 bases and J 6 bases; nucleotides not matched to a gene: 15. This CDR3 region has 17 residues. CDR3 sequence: CASSLWQGDPLMSEAFF. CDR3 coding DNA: TGTGCCAGCAGCTTATGGCAGGGGGACCCTCTGATGTCTGAAGCTTTCTTT.

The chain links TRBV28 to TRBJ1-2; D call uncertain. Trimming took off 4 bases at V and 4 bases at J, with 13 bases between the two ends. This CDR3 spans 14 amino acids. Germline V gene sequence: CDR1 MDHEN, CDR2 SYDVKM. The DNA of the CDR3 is TGTGCCAGCAGTTCTGACACGTCAGGCTATGGCTACACCTTC. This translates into CASSSDTSGYGYTF.

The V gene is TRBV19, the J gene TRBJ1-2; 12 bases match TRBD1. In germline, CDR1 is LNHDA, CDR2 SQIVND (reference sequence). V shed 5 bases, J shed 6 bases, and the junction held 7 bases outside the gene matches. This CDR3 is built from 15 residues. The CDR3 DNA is TGTGCCAGTAGTGATCCGGGACAGGGGGCTAATGGCTACACCTTC. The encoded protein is CASSDPGQGANGYTF.

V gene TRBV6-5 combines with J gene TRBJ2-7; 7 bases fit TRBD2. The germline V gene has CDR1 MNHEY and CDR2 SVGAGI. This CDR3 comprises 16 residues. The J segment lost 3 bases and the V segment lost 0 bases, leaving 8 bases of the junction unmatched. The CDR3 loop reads CASSYSKWEGRYEQYF. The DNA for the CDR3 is TGTGCCAGCAGTTACTCGAAGTGGGAGGGCCGCTACGAGCAGTACTTC.

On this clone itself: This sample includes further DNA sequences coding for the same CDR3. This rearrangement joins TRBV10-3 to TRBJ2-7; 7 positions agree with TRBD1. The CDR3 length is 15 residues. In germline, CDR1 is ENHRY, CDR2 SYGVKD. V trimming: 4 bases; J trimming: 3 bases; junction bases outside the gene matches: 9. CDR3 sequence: CAISADGTANYEQYF. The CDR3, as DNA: TGTGCCATCAGTGCCGATGGGACAGCTAACTACGAGCAGTACTTC.

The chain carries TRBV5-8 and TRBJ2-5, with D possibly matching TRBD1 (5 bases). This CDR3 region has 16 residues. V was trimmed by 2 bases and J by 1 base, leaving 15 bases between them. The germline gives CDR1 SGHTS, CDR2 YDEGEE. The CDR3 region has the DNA TGTGCCAGCAGCTTCCCTCTAGACAGCGTCCAAGAGACCCAGTACTTC. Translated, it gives CASSFPLDSVQETQYF. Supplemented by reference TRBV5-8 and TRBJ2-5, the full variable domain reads EAGVTQSPTHLIKTRGQQATLRCSPISGHTSVYWYQQALGLGLQFLLWYDEGEERNRGNFPPRFSGRQFPNYSSELNVNALELEDSALYLCASSFPLDSVQETQYFGPGTRLLVL.

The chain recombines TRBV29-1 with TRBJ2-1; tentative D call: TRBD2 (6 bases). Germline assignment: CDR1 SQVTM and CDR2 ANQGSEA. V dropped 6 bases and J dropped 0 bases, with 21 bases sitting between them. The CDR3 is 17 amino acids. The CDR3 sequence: CSVAEAGSAFSYNEQFF. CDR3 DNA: TGCAGCGTCGCAGAGGCGGGGAGTGCTTTCTCCTACAATGAGCAGTTCTTC.